This TCR beta chain was profiled in a study of cytomegalovirus exposure and HLA in healthy donors. Concerning this clone itself: Its target is not known.

With 60 Vbeta and 13 Jbeta primers, the PCR was carried out. Sequencing used immunoSEQ multiplex PCR; TCRdb keeps in-frame clones, though not all of them. The table includes about 140,000 clones, roughly 66% detected once. V shed 9 bases and J shed 6 bases, with 15 bases lying between them. This CDR3 has 14 residues. Looked up from germline, CDR1 is MNHEY and CDR2 is SVGAGI. Study findings and constraints: Cytomegalovirus association was assigned to more than 150 TCR beta chains. According to an earlier analysis, most TCR beta V segments yielded productive rearrangements about 87% or about 30% of the time.

This receptor was obtained from a woman aged 60 to 75 in good health and CMV-seronegative. The sequenced sample consisted of PBMCs. The rearrangement links TRBV6-5 to TRBJ1-6; D is possibly TRBD1 (5 bases). CDR3 coding DNA: TGTGCCAGTTCGGAGGGGCAGGTTAATTCACCCCTCCACTTT. Its protein product is CASSEGQVNSPLHF.